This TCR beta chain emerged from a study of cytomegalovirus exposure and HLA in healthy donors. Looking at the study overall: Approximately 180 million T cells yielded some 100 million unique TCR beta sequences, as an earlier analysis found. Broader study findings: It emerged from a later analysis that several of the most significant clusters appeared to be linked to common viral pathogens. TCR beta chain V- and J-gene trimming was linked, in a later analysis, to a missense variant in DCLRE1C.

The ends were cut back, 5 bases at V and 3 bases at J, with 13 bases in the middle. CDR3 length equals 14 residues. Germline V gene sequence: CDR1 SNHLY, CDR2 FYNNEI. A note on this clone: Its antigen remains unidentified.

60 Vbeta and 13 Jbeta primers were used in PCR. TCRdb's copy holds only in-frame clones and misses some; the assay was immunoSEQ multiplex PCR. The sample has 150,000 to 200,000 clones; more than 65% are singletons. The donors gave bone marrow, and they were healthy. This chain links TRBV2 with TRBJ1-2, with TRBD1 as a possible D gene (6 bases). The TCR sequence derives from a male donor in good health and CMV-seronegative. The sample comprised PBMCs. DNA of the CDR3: TGTGCCAGCAGTCCGGAACAGGGCTACTATGGCTACACCTTC. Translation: CASSPEQGYYGYTF.